This TCR beta chain came from a study of beta chain features in type 1 diabetes. General study results and limits: In all four CD4+ subsets, TCRB CDR3 length was significantly, moderately reduced in type 1 diabetes.

Worth noting for this clone: What it binds is not known.

The CDR3 is 19 residues long. The ends were cut back, 4 bases at V and 4 bases at J, with 27 bases in the middle. Germline V CDR1 and CDR2: LGHNA, YSLEER. The authors reverse transcribed all of the isolated RNA, so sequencing captured expressed TCRB transcripts. This table comes from immunoSEQ multiplex PCR, and its TCRdb copy is limited to in-frame clones, with some not included. The table lists about 160,000 clones, roughly 60% of them singletons. The origin of this receptor is a man aged 25 to 45 with type 1 diabetes. The chain is built from TRBV4-3 and TRBJ2-3, with TRBD2 as a possible D gene (6 bases). The specimen was naive CD4+ T cells from blood. The CDR3 reads CASSRISGRGVLTADTQYF. Written as DNA, the CDR3 is TGCGCCAGCAGCCGAATTTCTGGTCGCGGGGTATTGACAGCAGATACGCAGTATTTT.